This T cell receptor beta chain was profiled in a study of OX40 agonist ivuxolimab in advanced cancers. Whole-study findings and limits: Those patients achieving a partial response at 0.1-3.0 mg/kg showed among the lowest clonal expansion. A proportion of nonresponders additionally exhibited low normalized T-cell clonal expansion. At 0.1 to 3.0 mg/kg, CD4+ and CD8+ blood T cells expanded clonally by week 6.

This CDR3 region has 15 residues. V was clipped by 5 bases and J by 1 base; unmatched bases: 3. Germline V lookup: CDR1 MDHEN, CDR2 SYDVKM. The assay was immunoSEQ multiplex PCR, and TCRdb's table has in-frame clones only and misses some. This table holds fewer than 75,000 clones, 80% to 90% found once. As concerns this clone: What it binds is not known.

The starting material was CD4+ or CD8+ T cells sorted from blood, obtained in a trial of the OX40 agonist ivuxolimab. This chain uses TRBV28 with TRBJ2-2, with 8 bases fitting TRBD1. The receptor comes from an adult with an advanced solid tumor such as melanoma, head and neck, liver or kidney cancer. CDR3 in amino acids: CASSLDRGNTGELFF. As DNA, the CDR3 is TGTGCCAGCAGTCTCGACAGGGGGAACACCGGGGAGCTGTTTTTT.